The 29 T cell receptor beta chains below come from one sample, sequenced in a study of beta chain features in type 1 diabetes. As every portion of the isolated RNA was reverse transcribed, the sequencing read expressed TCRB transcripts. Only in-frame clones appear in the TCRdb table, and some are missing; sequencing was by immunoSEQ multiplex PCR. Of about 300,000 clones listed, approximately 8% are singletons. The sample consisted of central memory CD4+ T cells from blood. The receptors derive from a woman younger than 35 in good health.

This clone was detected a few times. This chain joins TRBV7-2 and TRBJ1-5, with D possibly being TRBD1 (6 bases). Germline V lookup: CDR1 SGHTA, CDR2 FQGNSA. The CDR3 runs to 15 residues. V shed 1 base and J shed 9 bases, with 16 bases lying between them. CDR3 amino acids: CASSLVGRGDRPQHF. The CDR3 DNA is TGTGCCAGCAGCTTAGTGGGCAGGGGTGATCGGCCCCAGCATTTT.

This chain uses TRBV7-2 with TRBJ2-3; D is unclear. CDR1 and CDR2 (germline): SGHTA, FQGNSA. Deletions cut 0 bases from V and 7 bases from J, with 11 bases between. This CDR3 contains 14 residues. This CDR3 is CASSLAQTGNTQYF. The DNA for the CDR3 is TGTGCCAGCAGCTTAGCCCAGACTGGCAATACGCAGTATTTT.

This clone was seen a few times. V is TRBV18 and J is TRBJ2-7, with TRBD1 matching 11 bases. J gave up 4 bases and V 6 bases, and 5 bases lay outside the gene matches. This CDR3 is built from 14 residues. From germline, CDR1 is KGHSH and CDR2 LQKENI. CDR3 residues: CASSRTGGVYEQYF. The DNA of the CDR3 is TGTGCCAGCTCCCGGACAGGGGGCGTATACGAGCAGTACTTC. The full variable domain, in which reference TRBV18 and TRBJ2-7 provide the parts outside the CDR3, is NAGVMQNPRHLVRRRGQEARLRCSPMKGHSHVYWYRQLPEEGLKFMVYLQKENIIDESGMPKERFSAEFPKEGPSILRIQQVVRGDSAAYFCASSRTGGVYEQYFGPGTRLTVT.

The V call is TRBV6-5, the J call TRBJ2-7, with 7 bases aligning to TRBD1. The CDR3 spans 14 residues. The germline gives CDR1 MNHEY, CDR2 SVGAGI. Trimming took 2 bases from V and 0 from J; bases not matched to a gene: 1. The CDR3 nucleotides read TGTGCCAGCAGTTACCGGGACAGCTCCTACGAGCAGTACTTC. It translates to CASSYRDSSYEQYF.

There are many counts of this clone. CDR3 sequence: CASSQESLAGADTQYF. The CDR3 DNA reads TGCGCCAGCAGCCAAGAGAGCCTAGCGGGAGCGGATACGCAGTATTTT. The chain combines TRBV4-1 with TRBJ2-3; TRBD2 aligns across 10 bases. Germline trimming cut 0 bases from V and 6 bases from J; bases unmatched to any gene: 6. This CDR3 has 16 residues. Germline lookup yields CDR1 MGHRA and CDR2 YSYEKL.

This clone turned up a few times. The chain couples TRBV7-2 to TRBJ2-1; 7 nucleotides agree with TRBD2. The CDR3 runs to 17 residues. V was clipped by 5 bases and J by 0 bases; unmatched bases: 10. Germline V lookup: CDR1 SGHTA, CDR2 FQGNSA. CDR3 in amino acids: CASSPGLRGSSYNEQFF. CDR3 sequence (DNA): TGTGCCAGCAGCCCCGGACTGCGGGGGAGCTCCTACAATGAGCAGTTCTTC.

The genes are TRBV4-3 and TRBJ1-2; D is perhaps TRBD1 (6 bases). This CDR3 is 15 amino acids long. Per the germline V gene, CDR1 is LGHNA and CDR2 is YSLEER. V was shortened by 4 bases and J by 6 bases, with 18 bases between the two germline ends. CDR3 DNA sequence: TGCGCCAGCAGCCGGGGGCGGTGGGACTGGAATGGCTACACCTTC. Translation: CASSRGRWDWNGYTF.

This chain uses TRBV6-4 with TRBJ2-5; unclear D gene. Germline-derived CDR1 and CDR2 are MRHNA and SNTAGT. CDR3 length: 13 amino acids. Between the trimmed V and J ends, which lost 5 bases and 3 bases, there was a span of 10 bases. The CDR3 reads CASSKDEKETQYF. The CDR3, as DNA: TGTGCCAGCAGTAAGGACGAAAAAGAGACCCAGTACTTC.

A few counts support this clone. This sequence joins TRBV19 and TRBJ1-2; tentatively, D is TRBD1 (6 bases). This CDR3 comprises 15 residues. Trimming pared 6 bases from V and 3 bases from J, leaving 17 bases between. In germline, CDR1 is LNHDA, CDR2 SQIVND (reference sequence). The CDR3 DNA is TGTGCCAGTAGCCGACACAGGGAGGGTTACTATGGCTACACCTTC. As protein: CASSRHREGYYGYTF.

This clone was recorded a few times. This sequence joins TRBV6-5 and TRBJ1-2, with D tentatively TRBD1 (5 bases). Trimming removed 0 bases at V and 5 bases at J, with 10 bases between. Germline V gene lookup returns CDR1 MNHEY and CDR2 SVGAGI. The CDR3 is 14 amino acids. The CDR3 nucleotides are TGTGCCAGCAGTTACTCTGGGGGGGTTTATGGCTACACCTTC. Protein sequence: CASSYSGGVYGYTF.

This clone was picked up a small number of times. This chain connects TRBV7-3 to TRBJ2-3; 9 bases match TRBD1. With V trimmed by 1 base and J by 8 bases, 4 bases remained unmatched. This CDR3 is 14 amino acids long. Germline V gives CDR1 SGHTA, CDR2 FQGTGA. CDR3 nucleotide sequence: TGTGCCAGCAGCTTAAGAGACAGGGGGACTACGCAGTATTTT. Residues: CASSLRDRGTTQYF.

There are a few counts of this clone. V and J are TRBV11-2 and TRBJ1-2; the D is unclear. V was shortened by 11 bases and J by 4 bases, with 20 bases between the two germline ends. The germline gives CDR1 SGHAT, CDR2 FQNNGV. The CDR3 has 14 amino acids. The CDR3 DNA sequence: TGTGCCTGCAATAGGAATGGGAGTCCCTATGGCTACACCTTC. This encodes CACNRNGSPYGYTF.

This chain links TRBV16 with TRBJ1-5; D remains unclear. Per the germline V gene, CDR1 is KGHSY and CDR2 is FQNENV. The V end lost 0 bases, the J end lost 4 bases, and 10 bases lay between the germline ends. The CDR3 totals 15 residues. For the CDR3, the DNA is TGTGCCAGCAGCCAATCGGGAACGCGGAATCAGCCCCAGCATTTT. Translated: CASSQSGTRNQPQHF.

In this sample, this clone turned up many times. The chain has TRBV7-2 and TRBJ2-1; no firm D call. Germline V gene data show CDR1 as SGHTA and CDR2 as FQGNSA. This CDR3 comprises 15 residues. Deletions cut 1 base from V and 8 bases from J, with 15 bases between. Written as DNA, the CDR3 is TGTGCCAGCAGCTTAGGGTGGCGCAGTGGGGATGAGCAGTTCTTC. Translating gives CASSLGWRSGDEQFF.

The CDR3 DNA is TGTGCCAGCAGCTTTAATGCCTTTAATGAAAAACTGTTTTTT. Its translation: CASSFNAFNEKLFF. The chain has TRBV13 and TRBJ1-4; D gene unclear. This CDR3 has 14 residues. Trimming cost V 3 bases and J 4 bases, with 9 bases left between them. CDR1 PRHDT and CDR2 FYEKMQ come from the germline V gene (reference sequence).

This clone turned up a few times. V usage is TRBV5-4 and J usage is TRBJ1-5; the D gene is possibly TRBD1 (5 bases). In germline, CDR1 is SGHNT, CDR2 YYREEE (reference sequence). V was cut by 3 bases and J by 6 bases, with 13 bases left in between. The CDR3 is 14 amino acids. CDR3 amino acids: CASSSVPGSQPQHF. In DNA, the CDR3 is TGTGCCAGCAGCTCGGTCCCAGGGAGTCAGCCCCAGCATTTT.

This clone occurred a few times. The gene calls are TRBV9 and TRBJ2-7, with D hard to call. The CDR3 length is 12 residues. The V end was cut by 4 bases, the J end by 4 bases, with 9 bases between. The germline V gene encodes CDR1 SGDLS and CDR2 YYNGEE. For the CDR3, the DNA is TGTGCCAGCAGCAATGAAGGGTACGAGCAGTACTTC. This codes for CASSNEGYEQYF.

This clone came up a few times. This sequence joins TRBV7-9 and TRBJ2-7, with D perhaps being TRBD1 or TRBD2 (5 bases each). The germline gives CDR1 SEHNR, CDR2 FQNEAQ (reference sequence). V shed 1 base and J shed 0 bases, with 19 bases lying between them. The CDR3 length is 18 residues. This chain's CDR3 is CASSLEWGNRPDSYEQYV. The DNA of the CDR3 is TGTGCCAGCAGCTTAGAATGGGGGAACAGACCCGACTCCTACGAGCAGTACGTC.

This clone was seen more than once but under ten times. The chain employs TRBV4-1 and TRBJ2-5; 8 bases are a match to TRBD1. With V trimmed by 6 bases and J by 4 bases, 10 bases remained unmatched. The CDR3 is 15 amino acids. Germline lookup yields CDR1 MGHRA and CDR2 YSYEKL. CDR3 coding DNA: TGCGCCAGCAGTGCAAGTACGACAGGGGTAGAGACCCAGTACTTC. It specifies CASSASTTGVETQYF.

The chain recombines TRBV5-4 with TRBJ2-1; D tentatively fits TRBD1 or TRBD2 (6 bases each). Germline CDR1 SGHNT, CDR2 YYREEE (reference sequence). The V end lost 4 bases, the J end lost 9 bases, and 17 bases lay between the germline ends. The CDR3 covers 14 residues. CDR3 bases: TGTGCCAGCAGCGCCGGGGGCCAGGGGACTGAGCAGTTCTTC. Translated: CASSAGGQGTEQFF.

V usage is TRBV28 and J usage is TRBJ2-7; D might be TRBD2 (6 bases). From germline, CDR1 is MDHEN and CDR2 SYDVKM. The CDR3 sequence is 14 residues long. V was cut by 2 bases and J by 3 bases, with 11 bases left in between. DNA for the CDR3: TGTGCCAGCAGTTTAAGTAGTAGCGGCTACGAGCAGTACGTC. Protein: CASSLSSSGYEQYV.

This clone appeared many times. J is TRBJ2-7 and V is TRBV7-2; D not resolved. Between the trimmed V and J ends, which lost 5 bases and 3 bases, there was a span of 14 bases. The CDR3 is made up of 14 amino acids. Germline lookup yields CDR1 SGHTA and CDR2 FQGNSA. The CDR3 nucleotides read TGTGCCAGCAGCCTTACCCACACCAACTACGAGCAGTACTTC. It yields the protein CASSLTHTNYEQYF.

The V call is TRBV7-6, the J call TRBJ2-7, with 13 bases fitting TRBD2. V was pared by 4 bases and J by 6 bases, with 6 bases of the junction left unmatched. This CDR3 is 15 amino acids long. Germline lookup yields CDR1 SGHVS and CDR2 FNYEAQ. The CDR3: CASSSSLAGGGEQYF. CDR3 nucleotides: TGTGCCAGCAGCTCCTCACTAGCGGGAGGGGGCGAGCAGTACTTC.

This clone was seen a few times. V usage is TRBV6-5 and J usage is TRBJ2-4; D gene unclear. V lost 4 bases to trimming and J lost 0 bases, with 13 bases between them. From germline, CDR1 is MNHEY and CDR2 SVGAGI. The CDR3 loop spans 16 amino acids. The chain's CDR3 is CASSFRAALAKNIQYF. CDR3 DNA sequence: TGTGCCAGCAGTTTCCGAGCCGCTCTAGCCAAAAACATTCAGTACTTC.

This clone was recorded a few times. The rearrangement links TRBV25-1 to TRBJ2-3; 9 positions match TRBD2. Per germline, CDR1 MGHDK and CDR2 SYGVNS. The CDR3 has 15 amino acids. Germline trimming cut 3 bases from V and 4 bases from J; bases unmatched to any gene: 5. This chain's CDR3 is CASSDPGLAADTQYF. In DNA form, the CDR3 reads TGTGCCAGCAGTGACCCGGGACTAGCTGCAGATACGCAGTATTTT.

J is TRBJ2-3 and V is TRBV2; D unclear. The CDR3 sequence is 12 residues long. The germline gives CDR1 SNHLY, CDR2 FYNNEI. Trimming cost V 3 bases and J 4 bases, with 5 bases left between them. This CDR3 reads CASSDLSDTQYF. The CDR3 DNA reads as TGTGCCAGCAGTGATTTGTCAGATACGCAGTATTTT.

The V gene is TRBV7-2, the J gene TRBJ2-3; 7 nucleotides align to TRBD2. Per germline, CDR1 SGHTA and CDR2 FQGNSA. The CDR3 extends over 15 amino acids. V gave up 5 bases and J gave up 1 base; unmatched junction bases: 6. The CDR3: CASSTRTRGTDTQYF. CDR3 DNA: TGTGCCAGCAGCACCAGGACTAGGGGCACAGATACGCAGTATTTT.

The rearrangement joins TRBV5-1 to TRBJ1-5, with unresolved D. The CDR3 runs to 13 residues. V was cut by 0 bases and J by 7 bases, with 8 bases left in between. Germline V lookup: CDR1 SGHRS, CDR2 YFSETQ. The CDR3 coding sequence is TGCGCCAGCAGCTTGGCAGGTCAGCAGCCCCAGCATTTT. Translation: CASSLAGQQPQHF.

The chain carries TRBV6-6 and TRBJ2-5, with a tentative D call TRBD2 (6 bases). Trimming cost V 6 bases and J 5 bases, with 16 bases left between them. This CDR3 has 14 residues. The V gene's germline CDR1 is MNHNY and CDR2 SVGAGI (reference sequence). CDR3 amino acids: CASSYQEGGETQYF. The CDR3 DNA reads as TGTGCCAGCAGCTACCAGGAGGGCGGGGAGACCCAGTACTTC.